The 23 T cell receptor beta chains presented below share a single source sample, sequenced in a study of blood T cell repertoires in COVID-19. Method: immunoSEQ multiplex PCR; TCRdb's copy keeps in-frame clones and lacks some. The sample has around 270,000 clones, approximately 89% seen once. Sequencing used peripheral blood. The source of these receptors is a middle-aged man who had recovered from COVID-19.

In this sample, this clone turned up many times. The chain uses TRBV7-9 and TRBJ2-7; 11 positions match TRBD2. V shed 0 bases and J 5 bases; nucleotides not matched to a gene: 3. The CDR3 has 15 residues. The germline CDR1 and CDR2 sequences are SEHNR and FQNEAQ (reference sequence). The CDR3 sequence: CASSLASGGAHEQYF. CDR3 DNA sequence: TGTGCCAGCAGCTTAGCTAGCGGGGGGGCCCACGAGCAGTACTTC. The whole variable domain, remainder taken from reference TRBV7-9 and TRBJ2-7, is DTGVSQNPRHKITKRGQNVTFRCDPISEHNRLYWYRQTLGQGPEFLTYFQNEAQLEKSRLLSDRFSAERPKGSFSTLEIQRTEQGDSAMYLCASSLASGGAHEQYFGPGTRLTVT.

DNA for the CDR3: TGTGCCAGCAGCTCGGGACAGCGCGAAAAACTGTTTTTT. Translation: CASSSGQREKLFF. The rearrangement links TRBV13 to TRBJ1-4; TRBD1 matches 7 bases. The CDR3 has 13 residues. Germline values: CDR1 PRHDT, CDR2 FYEKMQ (reference sequence). With V trimmed by 4 bases and J by 8 bases, 4 bases remained unmatched.

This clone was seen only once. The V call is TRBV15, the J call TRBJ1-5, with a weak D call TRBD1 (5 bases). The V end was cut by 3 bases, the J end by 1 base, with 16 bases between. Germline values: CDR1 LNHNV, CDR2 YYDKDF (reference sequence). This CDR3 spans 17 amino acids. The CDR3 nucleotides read TGTGCCACCAGCAGGCGTGGCGGGGGGACGAGCAATCAGCCCCAGCATTTT. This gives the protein CATSRRGGGTSNQPQHF.

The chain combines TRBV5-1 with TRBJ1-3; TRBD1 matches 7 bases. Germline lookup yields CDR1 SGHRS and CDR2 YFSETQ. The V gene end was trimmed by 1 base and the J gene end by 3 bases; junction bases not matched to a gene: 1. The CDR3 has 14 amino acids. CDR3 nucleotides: TGCGCCAGCAGCTTGCGGGACAGTGGAAACACCATATATTTT. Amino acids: CASSLRDSGNTIYF.

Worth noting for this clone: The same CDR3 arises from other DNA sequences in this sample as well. Written as DNA, the CDR3 is TGTGCCAGCAGCGGTTACGAGCAGTACTTC. This translates into CASSGYEQYF. The rearrangement joins TRBV2 to TRBJ2-7; no definite D call. V was cut by 6 bases and J by 4 bases, with 4 bases left in between. This CDR3 is 10 amino acids long. CDR1 is SNHLY and CDR2 is FYNNEI in the germline V gene.

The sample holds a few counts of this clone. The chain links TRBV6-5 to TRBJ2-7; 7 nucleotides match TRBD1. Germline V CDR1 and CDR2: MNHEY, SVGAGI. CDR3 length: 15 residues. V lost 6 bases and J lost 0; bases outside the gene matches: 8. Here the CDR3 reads CASRLGTATSYEQYF. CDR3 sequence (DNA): TGTGCCAGCAGGCTCGGGACAGCGACCTCCTACGAGCAGTACTTC.

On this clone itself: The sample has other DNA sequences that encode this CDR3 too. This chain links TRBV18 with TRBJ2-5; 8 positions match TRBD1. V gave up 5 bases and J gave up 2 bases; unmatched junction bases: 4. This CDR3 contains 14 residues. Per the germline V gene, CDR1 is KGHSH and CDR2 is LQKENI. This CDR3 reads CASSLNRGQETQYF. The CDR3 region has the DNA TGTGCCAGCTCATTAAACAGGGGGCAAGAGACCCAGTACTTC. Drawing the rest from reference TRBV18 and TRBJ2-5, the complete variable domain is NAGVMQNPRHLVRRRGQEARLRCSPMKGHSHVYWYRQLPEEGLKFMVYLQKENIIDESGMPKERFSAEFPKEGPSILRIQQVVRGDSAAYFCASSLNRGQETQYFGPGTRLLVL.

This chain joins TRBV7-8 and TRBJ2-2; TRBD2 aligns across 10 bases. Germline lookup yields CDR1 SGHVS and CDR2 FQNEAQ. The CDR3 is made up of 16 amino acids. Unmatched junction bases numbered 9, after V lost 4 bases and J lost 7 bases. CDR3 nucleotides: TGTGCCAGCAGCTCACCGCTAGCGGGAGAGGGCGGGGAGCTGTTTTTT. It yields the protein CASSSPLAGEGGELFF.

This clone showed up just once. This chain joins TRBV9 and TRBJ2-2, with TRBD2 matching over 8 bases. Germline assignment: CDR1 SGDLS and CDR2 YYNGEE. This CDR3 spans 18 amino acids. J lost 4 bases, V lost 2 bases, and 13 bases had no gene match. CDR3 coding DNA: TGTGCCAGCAGCGTGACGACCGGGACTAGTCCTCCCACCGGGGAGCTGTTTTTT. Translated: CASSVTTGTSPPTGELFF.

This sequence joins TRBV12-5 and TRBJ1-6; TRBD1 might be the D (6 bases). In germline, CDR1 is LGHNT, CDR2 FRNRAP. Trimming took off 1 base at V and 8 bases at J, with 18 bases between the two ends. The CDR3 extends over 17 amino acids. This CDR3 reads CASGLAGTRGFYSPLHF. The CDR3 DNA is TGTGCTAGTGGTTTGGCCGGGACAAGGGGTTTTTATTCACCCCTCCACTTT.

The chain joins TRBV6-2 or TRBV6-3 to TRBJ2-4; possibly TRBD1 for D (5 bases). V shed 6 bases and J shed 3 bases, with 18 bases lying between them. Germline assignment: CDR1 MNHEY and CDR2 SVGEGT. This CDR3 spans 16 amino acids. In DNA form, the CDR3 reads TGTGCCAGCAGCAAATCACCAGGGATTTTCAAAAACATTCAGTACTTC. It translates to CASSKSPGIFKNIQYF.

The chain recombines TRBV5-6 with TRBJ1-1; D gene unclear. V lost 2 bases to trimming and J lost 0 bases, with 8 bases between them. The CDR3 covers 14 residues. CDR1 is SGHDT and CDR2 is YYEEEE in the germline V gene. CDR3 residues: CASSFPLMNTEAFF. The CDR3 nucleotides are TGTGCCAGCAGCTTCCCACTTATGAACACTGAAGCTTTCTTT.

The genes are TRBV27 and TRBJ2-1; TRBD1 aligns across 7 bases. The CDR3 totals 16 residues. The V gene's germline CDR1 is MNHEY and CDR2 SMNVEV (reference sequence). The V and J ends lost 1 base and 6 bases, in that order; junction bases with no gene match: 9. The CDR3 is CASSLFGTVIFNEQFF. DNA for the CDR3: TGTGCCAGCAGTTTATTTGGGACAGTGATTTTCAATGAGCAGTTCTTC.

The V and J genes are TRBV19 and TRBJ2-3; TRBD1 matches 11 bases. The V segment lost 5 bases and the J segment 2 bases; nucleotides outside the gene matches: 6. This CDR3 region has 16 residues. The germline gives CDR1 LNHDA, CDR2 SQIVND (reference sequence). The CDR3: CASSPGDRGSTDTQYF. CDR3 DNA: TGTGCCAGTAGTCCGGGGGACAGGGGGTCCACAGATACGCAGTATTTT.

The CDR3 is CASSRDRGTEAFF. As DNA, the CDR3 is TGTGCCAGCAGCCGGGACAGGGGCACTGAAGCTTTCTTT. The chain is built from TRBV7-6 and TRBJ1-1; 10 positions match TRBD1. This CDR3 region has 13 residues. Per the germline V gene, CDR1 is SGHVS and CDR2 is FNYEAQ. J was trimmed by 4 bases and V by 5 bases; bases with no gene match: 1.

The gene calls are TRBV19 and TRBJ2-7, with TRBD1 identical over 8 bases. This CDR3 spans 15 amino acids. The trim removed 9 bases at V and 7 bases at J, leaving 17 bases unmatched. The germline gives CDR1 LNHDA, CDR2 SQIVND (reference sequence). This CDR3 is CASNPGGPKVLEQYF. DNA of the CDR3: TGTGCCAGCAACCCAGGGGGCCCCAAAGTATTAGAGCAGTACTTC.

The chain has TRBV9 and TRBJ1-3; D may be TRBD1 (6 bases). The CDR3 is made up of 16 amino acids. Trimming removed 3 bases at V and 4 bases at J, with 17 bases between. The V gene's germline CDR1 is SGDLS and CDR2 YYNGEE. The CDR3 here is CASSGTTGSAGNTIYF. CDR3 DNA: TGTGCCAGCAGCGGGACCACAGGGTCGGCAGGAAACACCATATATTTT.

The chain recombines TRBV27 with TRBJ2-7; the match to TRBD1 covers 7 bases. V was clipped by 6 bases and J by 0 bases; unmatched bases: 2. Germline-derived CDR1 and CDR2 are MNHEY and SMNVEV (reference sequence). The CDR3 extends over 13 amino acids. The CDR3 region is CASSDRASYEQYF. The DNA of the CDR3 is TGTGCCAGCAGCGACAGGGCCTCCTACGAGCAGTACTTC.

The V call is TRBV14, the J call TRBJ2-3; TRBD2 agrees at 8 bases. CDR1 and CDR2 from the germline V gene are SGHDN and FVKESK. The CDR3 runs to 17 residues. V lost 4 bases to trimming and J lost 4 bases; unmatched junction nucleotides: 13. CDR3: CASSRFLGGRSADTQYF. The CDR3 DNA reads TGTGCCAGCAGCCGCTTTTTGGGCGGGAGGAGCGCAGATACGCAGTATTTT.

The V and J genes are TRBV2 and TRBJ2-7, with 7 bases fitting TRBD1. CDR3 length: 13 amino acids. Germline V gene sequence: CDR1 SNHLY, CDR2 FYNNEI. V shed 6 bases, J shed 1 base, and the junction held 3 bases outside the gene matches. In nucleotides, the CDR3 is TGTGCCAGCAGGGGGACAGTTTCCTACGAGCAGTACTTC. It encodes CASRGTVSYEQYF.

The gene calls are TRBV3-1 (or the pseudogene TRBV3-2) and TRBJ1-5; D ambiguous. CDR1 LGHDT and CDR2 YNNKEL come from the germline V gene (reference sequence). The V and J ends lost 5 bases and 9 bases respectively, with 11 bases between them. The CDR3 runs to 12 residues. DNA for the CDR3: TGTGCCAGCAGCACCTCCGGGAGGCCCCAGCATTTT. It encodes CASSTSGRPQHF.

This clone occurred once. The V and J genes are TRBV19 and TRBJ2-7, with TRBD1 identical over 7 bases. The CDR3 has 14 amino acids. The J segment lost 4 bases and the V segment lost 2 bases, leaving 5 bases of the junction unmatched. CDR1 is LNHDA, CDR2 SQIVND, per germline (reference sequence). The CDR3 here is CASSIPDRRYEQYF. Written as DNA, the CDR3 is TGTGCCAGTAGTATACCGGACAGGCGGTACGAGCAGTACTTC.

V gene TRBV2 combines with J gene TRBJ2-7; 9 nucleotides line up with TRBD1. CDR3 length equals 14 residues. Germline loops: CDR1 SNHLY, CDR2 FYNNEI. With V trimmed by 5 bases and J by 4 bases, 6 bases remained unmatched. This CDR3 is CASSWTGAAYEQYF. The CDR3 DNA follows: TGTGCCAGCAGTTGGACAGGGGCCGCTTACGAGCAGTACTTC.